These 30 T cell receptor beta chains originate from one sample sequenced in a study of cytomegalovirus exposure and HLA in healthy donors. 13 Jbeta primers and 60 Vbeta primers were used for the PCR. Method: immunoSEQ multiplex PCR; TCRdb's copy keeps in-frame clones and lacks some. The sample has around 240,000 clones, 82% seen once; the top ten hold 5% to 6%. Sequenced input: PBMCs. These receptors came from a woman aged 40 to 55 in good health and CMV-seropositive.

V usage is TRBV27 and J usage is TRBJ2-3; 7 bases are shared with TRBD2. V shed 7 bases, J shed 2 bases, and the junction held 6 bases outside the gene matches. Germline V gene sequence: CDR1 MNHEY, CDR2 SMNVEV (reference sequence). The CDR3 contains 14 residues. The DNA for the CDR3 is TGTGCCAGCACCTTGGGGGGGTTCACAGATACGCAGTATTTT. It specifies CASTLGGFTDTQYF.

The rearrangement joins TRBV4-1 to TRBJ2-1; no reliable D call. The CDR3 contains 18 residues. Looked up from germline, CDR1 is MGHRA and CDR2 is YSYEKL. Trimming stripped 6 bases from V and 0 bases from J, with 21 bases between. As DNA, the CDR3 is TGCGCCAGCAGTTCTATTTGGTGGAAAGGCGGCTCCTACAATGAGCAGTTCTTC. This encodes CASSSIWWKGGSYNEQFF.

The V gene is TRBV2, the J gene TRBJ2-1; 16 bases align to TRBD2. The V segment lost 5 bases and the J segment 10 bases; nucleotides outside the gene matches: 8. The CDR3 extends over 16 amino acids. The V gene's germline CDR1 is SNHLY and CDR2 FYNNEI. CDR3 nucleotides: TGTGCCAGCAGTCCAGTCGAGGGACTAGCGGGAGGGGAGCAGTTCTTC. It yields the protein CASSPVEGLAGGEQFF.

The chain has TRBV27 and TRBJ2-2; 7 bases agree with TRBD2. V lost 5 bases to trimming and J lost 1 base; unmatched junction nucleotides: 13. Germline V gene sequence: CDR1 MNHEY, CDR2 SMNVEV (reference sequence). There are 18 residues in the CDR3. The DNA of the CDR3 is TGTGCCAGCAGTGACTTTCCTTTTGGCGGGAGGAACACCGGGGAGCTGTTTTTT. Encoded protein: CASSDFPFGGRNTGELFF.

The gene calls are TRBV27 and TRBJ2-6, with D perhaps matching TRBD2 (5 bases). The V end was cut by 3 bases, the J end by 3 bases, with 6 bases between. CDR3 size: 14 residues. Germline V gene data show CDR1 as MNHEY and CDR2 as SMNVEV (reference sequence). The CDR3 reads CASSFEGGANVLTF. Written as DNA, the CDR3 is TGTGCCAGCAGTTTTGAGGGTGGGGCCAACGTCCTGACTTTC.

V usage is TRBV6-1 and J usage is TRBJ2-3; a weak D match, TRBD2 (6 bases). The CDR3 is 15 residues long. V was trimmed by 4 bases and J by 6 bases, leaving 17 bases between them. Looked up from germline, CDR1 is MNHNS and CDR2 is SASEGT. DNA of the CDR3: TGTGCCAGCAGTGGGGGTGGAGGGGTTGGGGATACGCAGTATTTT. Protein product: CASSGGGGVGDTQYF.

The chain has TRBV30 and TRBJ1-1; the match to TRBD1 covers 10 bases. Germline V gives CDR1 GTSNPN, CDR2 SVGIG (reference sequence). V was clipped by 8 bases and J by 0 bases; unmatched bases: 9. This CDR3 comprises 15 residues. CDR3 region: CAHFRDRGMNTEAFF. As DNA, the CDR3 is TGTGCCCACTTCCGGGACAGGGGAATGAACACTGAAGCTTTCTTT.

The J gene is TRBJ2-5, the V gene TRBV7-8, with TRBD1 matching over 7 bases. The V segment lost 4 bases and the J segment 2 bases; nucleotides outside the gene matches: 13. Germline assignment: CDR1 SGHVS and CDR2 FQNEAQ. The CDR3 length is 17 residues. CDR3 in amino acids: CASSSIRTGQGQETQYF. DNA for the CDR3: TGTGCCAGCAGCTCAATTCGGACAGGCCAAGGGCAAGAGACCCAGTACTTC.

The CDR3 loop is CASKGKKDTEAFF. Written as DNA, the CDR3 is TGTGCCAGTAAGGGGAAAAAGGACACTGAAGCTTTCTTT. This chain joins TRBV19 and TRBJ1-1; D possibly corresponds to TRBD1 (5 bases). CDR3 size: 13 residues. Germline CDR1 and CDR2: LNHDA and SQIVND (reference sequence). V lost 7 bases to trimming and J lost 3 bases, with 12 bases between them.

The rearrangement uses TRBV29-1 and TRBJ2-2, with a weak D call TRBD2 (6 bases). This CDR3 has 14 amino acids. V lost 5 bases and J 4 bases, leaving 14 bases between the germline ends. From germline, CDR1 is SQVTM and CDR2 ANQGSEA. The CDR3 loop is CSVTVGGSTGELFF. The CDR3 region has the DNA TGCAGCGTTACAGTCGGAGGGAGCACCGGGGAGCTGTTTTTT.

V and J are TRBV19 and TRBJ1-5, with TRBD1 identical over 10 bases. Germline V gene sequence: CDR1 LNHDA, CDR2 SQIVND (reference sequence). Trimming removed 6 bases from V and 2 bases from J; junction bases left unmatched: 4. CDR3 size: 15 residues. Written as DNA, the CDR3 is TGTGCCAGTAGGACCGGGACAGGGGGCAATCAGCCCCAGCATTTT. Its translation is CASRTGTGGNQPQHF.

This clone occurred a few times. V gene TRBV7-8 combines with J gene TRBJ2-5; TRBD1 matches 9 bases. CDR1 is SGHVS and CDR2 is FQNEAQ in the germline V gene. J lost 5 bases, V lost 5 bases, and 12 bases had no gene match. The CDR3 is made up of 16 amino acids. The CDR3 protein is CASSQYHRGPYETQYF. CDR3 in DNA: TGTGCCAGCAGCCAGTATCACAGGGGGCCATATGAGACCCAGTACTTC.

The J gene is TRBJ1-3, the V gene TRBV2, with D possibly matching TRBD1 (6 bases). This CDR3 region has 16 residues. Germline-derived CDR1 and CDR2 are SNHLY and FYNNEI. V gave up 8 bases and J gave up 0 bases, with 17 bases separating them. CDR3 protein: CASSGRTESSGNTIYF. Here the CDR3 DNA reads TGTGCCAGCTCGGGACGGACAGAGAGCTCTGGAAACACCATATATTTT. Looking up the rest from reference TRBV2 and TRBJ1-3 gives the full variable domain: EPEVTQTPSHQVTQMGQEVILRCVPISNHLYFYWYRQILGQKVEFLVSFYNNEISEKSEIFDDQFSVERPDGSNFTLKIRSTKLEDSAMYFCASSGRTESSGNTIYFGEGSWLTVV.

The V gene is TRBV12-5, the J gene TRBJ1-3, with D unresolved. CDR3 length: 10 residues. CDR1 is LGHNT, CDR2 FRNRAP, per germline. V lost 7 bases to trimming and J lost 6 bases, with 4 bases between them. The DNA of the CDR3 is TGTGCTAGTGCCTCAAACACCATATATTTT. Encoded protein: CASASNTIYF. The full variable domain, its missing parts supplied by reference TRBV12-5 and TRBJ1-3, is DARVTQTPRHKVTEMGQEVTMRCQPILGHNTVFWYRQTMMQGLELLAYFRNRAPLDDSGMPKDRFSAEMPDATLATLKIQPSEPRDSAVYFCASASNTIYFGEGSWLTVV.

This sequence joins TRBV7-2 and TRBJ2-7; D is uncertain. The CDR3 has 13 amino acids. V lost 5 bases to trimming and J lost 2 bases, with 10 bases between them. Germline CDR1 is SGHTA and CDR2 is FQGNSA. In nucleotides, the CDR3 is TGTGCCAGCAGCGCGCCCTCCGCCTACGAGCAGTACTTC. Its protein is CASSAPSAYEQYF.

About this clone itself: At one of its ends the junction is not consistent with the germline gene, which may arise from a read error. V and J are TRBV5-6 and TRBJ1-2; 7 bases are shared with TRBD1. The CDR3 spans 16 residues. Germline V CDR1 and CDR2: SGHDT, YYEEEE. The CDR3 DNA reads TGTGCCAGCAGCCGCAGGTTAACAGGGGCGACTCCGGGCTACGCCTTC. It specifies CASSRRLTGATPGYAF.

This clone showed up just a few times. This sequence joins TRBV30 and TRBJ1-2; a possible D gene is TRBD1 (5 bases). The germline V gene encodes CDR1 GTSNPN and CDR2 SVGIG (reference sequence). The CDR3 has 12 residues. V lost 4 bases to trimming and J lost 3 bases, with 9 bases between them. The CDR3: CAWMGGDYGYTF. Written as DNA, the CDR3 is TGTGCCTGGATGGGAGGGGACTATGGCTACACCTTC.

As DNA, the CDR3 is TGTGCCAGCAGCGTAGCTCTCTCTGGGGCCAACGTCCTGACTTTC. This sequence encodes CASSVALSGANVLTF. The chain employs TRBV9 and TRBJ2-6; D is unresolved. Trimming shortened V by 0 bases and J by 0 bases, and 4 bases separated the two germline ends. The CDR3 totals 15 residues. Germline CDR1 reads SGDLS; CDR2 reads YYNGEE.

The V call is TRBV7-9, the J call TRBJ2-5; 7 bases match TRBD2. CDR1 and CDR2 (germline): SEHNR, FQNEAQ (reference sequence). The CDR3 consists of 14 residues. Unmatched junction bases numbered 4, after V lost 2 bases and J lost 4 bases. The CDR3 spells CASSLRGEGETQYF. CDR3 bases: TGTGCCAGCAGCTTACGGGGGGAGGGAGAGACCCAGTACTTC.

With respect to this clone: The identical CDR3 is also encoded by other nucleotide sequences in the sample. CDR3 nucleotide sequence: TGCAGCGCCCAGGGGAACACTGAAGCTTTCTTT. Encoded protein: CSAQGNTEAFF. The chain links TRBV29-1 to TRBJ1-1; possible D gene TRBD1, 5 bases. Trimming took off 7 bases at V and 1 base at J, with 7 bases between the two ends. This CDR3 spans 11 amino acids. The germline V gene encodes CDR1 SQVTM and CDR2 ANQGSEA.

The chain has TRBV19 and TRBJ2-1; TRBD2 might be the D (5 bases). V was shortened by 1 base and J by 8 bases, with 18 bases between the two germline ends. CDR1 and CDR2 (germline): LNHDA, SQIVND (reference sequence). The CDR3 is 16 residues long. The CDR3 reads CASSIGGLNGRDEQFF. The CDR3 DNA is TGTGCCAGTAGTATAGGAGGACTTAACGGAAGGGATGAGCAGTTCTTC. Full variable domain (outside the CDR3, taken from reference TRBV19 and TRBJ2-1): DGGITQSPKYLFRKEGQNVTLSCEQNLNHDAMYWYRQDPGQGLRLIYYSQIVNDFQKGDIAEGYSVSREKKESFPLTVTSAQKNPTAFYLCASSIGGLNGRDEQFFGPGTRLTVL.

The chain is built from TRBV30 and TRBJ2-3; D remains ambiguous. Germline CDR1 is GTSNPN and CDR2 is SVGIG (reference sequence). This CDR3 has 11 amino acids. V was cut by 3 bases and J by 4 bases, with 5 bases left in between. The CDR3 protein is CAWRESDTQYF. CDR3 nucleotide sequence: TGTGCCTGGAGGGAGTCAGATACGCAGTATTTT.

The V and J genes are TRBV7-9 and TRBJ2-7; 13 nucleotides match TRBD2. The CDR3 spans 17 residues. Losses at the gene ends were 5 bases for V and 2 bases for J; bases not matched to a gene: 9. Germline assignment: CDR1 SEHNR and CDR2 FQNEAQ (reference sequence). This chain's CDR3 is CASSPWTSGGRTYEQYF. CDR3 sequence (DNA): TGTGCCAGCAGCCCCTGGACTAGCGGGGGTCGCACCTACGAGCAGTACTTC.

The chain recombines TRBV7-9 with TRBJ1-4; a possible D gene is TRBD1 (6 bases). CDR3 length equals 15 residues. Germline values: CDR1 SEHNR, CDR2 FQNEAQ (reference sequence). V shed 6 bases and J shed 4 bases, with 15 bases lying between them. CDR3 DNA: TGTGCCAGCAGTTTTACAGGGATGTTTAATGAAAAACTGTTTTTT. Encoded protein: CASSFTGMFNEKLFF.

V and J are TRBV28 and TRBJ1-5, with a weak D call TRBD1 (5 bases). Trimming took 6 bases from V and 3 from J, leaving 9 bases between them. Germline-derived CDR1 and CDR2 are MDHEN and SYDVKM. The CDR3 spans 13 residues. The CDR3: CASSRDFNQPQHF. DNA of the CDR3: TGTGCCAGCAGCCGGGACTTCAATCAGCCCCAGCATTTT.

The CDR3: CASSFLGGEAFF. DNA of the CDR3: TGTGCCAGCAGTTTTTTGGGAGGTGAAGCTTTCTTT. V and J are TRBV27 and TRBJ1-1; no definite D call. Trimming stripped 3 bases from V and 7 bases from J, with 9 bases between. The CDR3 runs to 12 residues. Germline CDR1 reads MNHEY; CDR2 reads SMNVEV (reference sequence).

The chain recombines TRBV10-3 with TRBJ2-1; TRBD2 agrees at 13 bases. V was pared by 8 bases and J by 7 bases, with 5 bases of the junction left unmatched. The CDR3 runs 14 residues. CDR1 is ENHRY and CDR2 is SYGVKD in the germline V gene. CDR3 in amino acids: CAIGLAGVVNEQFF. Written as DNA, the CDR3 is TGTGCCATCGGACTAGCGGGAGTTGTAAATGAGCAGTTCTTC.

This rearrangement joins TRBV5-5 to TRBJ2-7; D remains ambiguous. Deletions cut 5 bases from V and 3 bases from J, with 6 bases between. The CDR3 runs 11 residues. CDR1 is SGHKS, CDR2 YYEKEE, per germline (reference sequence). The CDR3 is CASSYGYEQYF. Written as DNA, the CDR3 is TGTGCCAGCAGTTACGGCTACGAGCAGTACTTC.

V usage is TRBV10-3 and J usage is TRBJ1-1; 8 bases agree with TRBD1. The J segment lost 2 bases and the V segment lost 6 bases, leaving 5 bases of the junction unmatched. The CDR3 sequence is 14 residues long. Germline V CDR1 and CDR2: ENHRY, SYGVKD. In DNA form, the CDR3 reads TGTGCCATCAGGGACAGGGAGGGAAACACTGAAGCTTTCTTT. This gives the protein CAIRDREGNTEAFF.

CDR3 sequence: CASSDAGEGWTDTQYF. In DNA, the CDR3 is TGTGCCAGCAGTGACGCAGGGGAAGGGTGGACAGATACGCAGTATTTT. This chain links TRBV25-1 with TRBJ2-3; D might be TRBD1 (6 bases). The germline V and J ends were trimmed by 3 bases and 3 bases, with 16 bases remaining between them. CDR1 is MGHDK, CDR2 SYGVNS, per germline. This CDR3 comprises 16 residues.